The 29 T cell receptor beta chains in this list originate from one sample, sequenced in a study of regulatory T cells in long-lasting Graves disease. Through Arm-PCR of CDR3 regions and iRepertoire HTBI primers, TCR beta libraries were built. TCRdb reanalysed the multiplex PCR reads using MiXCR and keeps one entry per CDR3 protein. This table holds about 200,000 distinct CDR3 sequences, 15% to 20% found once. Indicated time point: newly diagnosed GD, antithyroid drugs for less than 3 months. Extracted RNA from PBMCs served as the source of the TCR library. The sample in question was peripheral blood mononuclear cells (PBMCs), obtained at new diagnosis, from a patient treated with antithyroid drugs. The receptor source for this set is a female donor with Graves disease.

The chain joins TRBV15 to TRBJ2-2; D gene ambiguous. The CDR3 covers 17 residues. The V end lost 1 base, the J end lost 1 base, and 13 bases lay between the germline ends. Germline loops: CDR1 LNHNV, CDR2 YYDKDF (reference sequence). The CDR3 sequence is CATSRAGLELNTGELFF. CDR3 sequence (DNA): TGTGCCACCAGCAGAGCGGGTCTTGAATTGAACACCGGGGAGCTGTTTTTT.

This clonotype was seen many times. The chain recombines TRBV19 with TRBJ2-1, with 8 bases matching TRBD2. The CDR3 has 16 residues. The V gene's germline CDR1 is LNHDA and CDR2 SQIVND (reference sequence). V was pared by 2 bases and J by 3 bases, with 6 bases of the junction left unmatched. For the CDR3, the DNA is TGTGCCAGTAGTATACTAGGGACTAGTCTCTACAATGAGCAGTTCTTC. Its translation is CASSILGTSLYNEQFF.

This clonotype was seen at least ten times. The rearrangement links TRBV24-1 to TRBJ1-2, with D possibly being TRBD1 (5 bases). The germline CDR1 and CDR2 sequences are KGHDR and SFDVKD. This CDR3 is 14 amino acids long. The V end was cut by 2 bases, the J end by 3 bases, with 9 bases between. CDR3 residues: CATSDSGRDYGYTF. The CDR3 nucleotides are TGTGCCACCAGTGATTCGGGCAGGGACTATGGCTACACCTTC.

The table lists this clonotype with many counts. The rearrangement links TRBV18 to TRBJ2-7; D possibly uses TRBD1 or TRBD2 (5 bases each). V lost 1 base and J 5 bases, leaving 18 bases between the germline ends. CDR3 length: 16 residues. Germline CDR1 is KGHSH and CDR2 is LQKENI. The CDR3 region has the DNA TGTGCCAGCTCACCACTTGGGTTTCTGGGGGTACACGAGCAGTACTTC. Translating it yields CASSPLGFLGVHEQYF.

The rearrangement joins TRBV7-9 to TRBJ1-5; unclear D gene. Between the trimmed V and J ends, which lost 2 bases and 4 bases, there was a span of 9 bases. The CDR3 runs 14 residues. Germline V gene sequence: CDR1 SEHNR, CDR2 FQNEAQ (reference sequence). The CDR3 region has the DNA TGTGCCAGCAGCTTAAATTCGGCGAATCAGCCCCAGCATTTT. This codes for CASSLNSANQPQHF.

This clonotype was counted at least ten times. CDR3 residues: CASRGREVTDTQYF. Here the CDR3 DNA reads TGTGCCAGCAGAGGCCGGGAGGTCACAGATACGCAGTATTTT. The J gene is TRBJ2-3, the V gene TRBV7-2; 7 nucleotides agree with TRBD2. V lost 6 bases to trimming and J lost 2 bases; unmatched junction nucleotides: 5. The CDR3 runs to 14 residues. CDR1 SGHTA and CDR2 FQGNSA come from the germline V gene.

This clonotype was seen repeatedly, ten times or more. The chain combines TRBV12-3 or TRBV12-4 with TRBJ2-7; 9 nucleotides agree with TRBD2. V lost 4 bases to trimming and J lost 2 bases; unmatched junction nucleotides: 6. The CDR3 consists of 15 residues. In DNA, the CDR3 is TGTGCCAGCAGTTCCACGGGACTAGCCACCTACGAGCAGTACTTC. It specifies CASSSTGLATYEQYF.

This clonotype was detected many times. The chain employs TRBV11-3 and TRBJ1-1, with 7 bases aligning to TRBD1. Germline loops: CDR1 SGHNT, CDR2 YENEEA. After removal of 2 bases from V and 7 bases from J, the junction contained 7 bases not matched to a gene. The CDR3 covers 14 residues. CDR3 amino acids: CASSLYGQANEAFF. CDR3 nucleotides: TGTGCCAGCAGCTTATACGGACAGGCGAATGAAGCTTTCTTT.

The sample holds many counts of this clonotype. This sequence joins TRBV24-1 and TRBJ2-2; TRBD1 agrees at 9 bases. V shed 3 bases and J 5 bases; nucleotides not matched to a gene: 6. CDR3 length: 16 residues. Germline loops: CDR1 KGHDR, CDR2 SFDVKD. CDR3 residues: CATSDPGQGWTGELFF. The CDR3 DNA reads TGTGCCACCAGTGATCCGGGACAGGGTTGGACCGGGGAGCTGTTTTTT.

The rearrangement uses TRBV6-1 and TRBJ1-6, with a weak D call TRBD1 (5 bases). V was trimmed by 6 bases and J by 9 bases, leaving 21 bases between them. Germline CDR1 reads MNHNS; CDR2 reads SASEGT. The CDR3 length is 16 residues. CDR3 nucleotides: TGTGCCAGCAGCCACCGTTTGCGCAGGGAGAGTTCACCCCTCCACTTT. This codes for CASSHRLRRESSPLHF.

This chain links TRBV11-3 with TRBJ2-1; TRBD2 matches at 12 bases. Germline trimming cut 4 bases from V and 10 bases from J; bases unmatched to any gene: 8. This CDR3 is 15 amino acids long. Germline CDR1 reads SGHNT; CDR2 reads YENEEA. The CDR3 DNA sequence: TGTGCCAGCAGCTACCCCACTAGCGGGAGGTTCGAGCAGTTCTTC. This codes for CASSYPTSGRFEQFF.

The DNA of the CDR3 is TGTGCCAGCAGTCTTCTCTGCGAGGAAGTAGATACGCAGTATTTT. This translates into CASSLLCEEVDTQYF. The chain joins TRBV12-3 or TRBV12-4 to TRBJ2-3, with unresolved D. Trimming removed 5 bases from V and 5 bases from J, with 17 bases in between. The CDR3 extends over 15 amino acids.

This clonotype occurred many times. The chain uses TRBV29-1 and TRBJ2-1; 10 bases line up with TRBD2. Germline V gene data show CDR1 as SQVTM and CDR2 as ANQGSEA. This CDR3 has 15 residues. V shed 3 bases, J shed 7 bases, and the junction held 9 bases outside the gene matches. DNA of the CDR3: TGCAGCGTTGATTCAGCGGGAGGGCCGGGGAATGAGCAGTTCTTC. This translates into CSVDSAGGPGNEQFF.

This clonotype was counted many times. The chain uses TRBV10-3 and TRBJ2-7; unclear D gene. CDR3 length equals 14 residues. Trimming stripped 3 bases from V and 0 bases from J, with 9 bases between. Per germline, CDR1 ENHRY and CDR2 SYGVKD. The CDR3 region is CAISEGRSSYEQYF. Written as DNA, the CDR3 is TGTGCCATCAGTGAAGGACGGAGCTCCTACGAGCAGTACTTC.

On this clonotype: A far larger clone is one base from this, pointing to a likely read error. The chain combines TRBV11-1 with TRBJ2-7; 12 nucleotides agree with TRBD1. The CDR3 loop spans 19 amino acids. Germline trimming cut 5 bases from V and 7 bases from J; bases unmatched to any gene: 21. The V gene's germline CDR1 is SGHAT and CDR2 FQDESV (reference sequence). CDR3 region: CASSLGQGAGSGIVGEQYF. DNA for the CDR3: TGTGCCAGCAGCCTGGGACAGGGGGCAGGGAGCGGGATAGTTGGTGAGCAGTACTTC.

The J gene is TRBJ1-5, the V gene TRBV5-1; 10 nucleotides agree with TRBD1. V was clipped by 3 bases and J by 6 bases; unmatched bases: 9. Germline V gene data show CDR1 as SGHRS and CDR2 as YFSETQ. The CDR3 is made up of 16 amino acids. In DNA, the CDR3 is TGCGCCAGCAGCTCGGGGGGGGGACAGGGGTGTCAGCCCCAGCATTTT. It yields the protein CASSSGGGQGCQPQHF.

This clonotype was found many times. This chain connects TRBV6-2 or TRBV6-3 to TRBJ2-7, with 7 bases matching TRBD1. The V gene end was trimmed by 6 bases and the J gene end by 5 bases; junction bases not matched to a gene: 7. The CDR3 has 13 residues. From germline, CDR1 is MNHEY and CDR2 SVGEGT. In DNA, the CDR3 is TGTGCCAGCAGCTTGACAGGGTGGCACGAGCAGTACTTC. This translates into CASSLTGWHEQYF.

This clonotype was counted at least ten times. The chain joins TRBV5-1 to TRBJ2-5; D possibly corresponds to TRBD2 (5 bases). Germline lookup yields CDR1 SGHRS and CDR2 YFSETQ. The CDR3 is 14 residues long. V lost 1 base to trimming and J lost 1 base, with 8 bases between them. CDR3 nucleotides: TGCGCCAGCAGCTTGTTTGGACTCCAAGAGACCCAGTACTTC. This encodes CASSLFGLQETQYF.

This clonotype was found many times. This chain links TRBV20-1 with TRBJ2-7; perhaps D is TRBD1 or TRBD2 (7 bases each). CDR3 length: 15 residues. Germline assignment: CDR1 DFQATT and CDR2 SNEGSKA (reference sequence). V was shortened by 6 bases and J by 0 bases, with 18 bases between the two germline ends. CDR3 sequence (DNA): TGCAGTGCCAGGGAGGGGGCGGGGTACTCCTACGAGCAGTACTTC. The encoded protein is CSAREGAGYSYEQYF.

Turning to this clonotype: It differs at one base from a far larger clone, so likely a read error. Since no conserved phenylalanine or tryptophan closes the CDR3, a read error is the likely cause. The chain combines TRBV7-2 with TRBJ2-3, with D possibly TRBD1 on 6 matching bases. V shed 1 base and J shed 5 bases, with 13 bases lying between them. CDR3 length: 15 residues. Per the germline V gene, CDR1 is SGHTA and CDR2 is FQGNSA. CDR3 region: CASSLDPGAGDTQYS. The CDR3 DNA follows: TGTGCCAGCAGCTTAGACCCAGGGGCGGGAGATACGCAGTATTCT.

This chain connects TRBV6-1 to TRBJ1-2; unclear D gene. The CDR3 loop spans 13 amino acids. V was trimmed by 7 bases and J by 3 bases, leaving 12 bases between them. Germline V gives CDR1 MNHNS, CDR2 SASEGT. The CDR3 region is CASKGGNDYGYTF. The CDR3 DNA is TGTGCCAGCAAAGGTGGGAATGACTATGGCTACACCTTC.

This clonotype was counted only a few times. The rearrangement joins TRBV20-1 to TRBJ2-5; weak D call: TRBD2 (6 bases). The germline CDR1 and CDR2 sequences are DFQATT and SNEGSKA (reference sequence). The CDR3 loop spans 14 amino acids. V was trimmed by 6 bases and J by 1 base, leaving 15 bases between them. CDR3 region: CSAPTRVSQETQYF. The CDR3 coding sequence is TGCAGTGCGCCGACTAGGGTTTCCCAAGAGACCCAGTACTTC.

This clonotype was seen ten or more times. The V and J genes are TRBV15 and TRBJ1-1; D uncertain. V was clipped by 0 bases and J by 7 bases, with 12 bases between them. This CDR3 is 14 amino acids long. Germline V gene sequence: CDR1 LNHNV, CDR2 YYDKDF (reference sequence). CDR3 protein: CATSRDPSGYEAFF. The DNA of the CDR3 is TGTGCCACCAGCAGAGATCCTAGTGGATATGAAGCTTTCTTT. The variable domain in full, completed from reference TRBV15 and TRBJ1-1, reads DAMVIQNPRYQVTQFGKPVTLSCSQTLNHNVMYWYQQKSSQAPKLLFHYYDKDFNNEADTPDNFQSRRPNTSFCFLDIRSPGLGDTAMYLCATSRDPSGYEAFFGQGTRLTVV.

This clonotype was counted ten times or more. This rearrangement joins TRBV10-1 to TRBJ2-5; no reliable D call. CDR3 size: 13 residues. The V gene's germline CDR1 is WNHNN and CDR2 SYGVQD (reference sequence). Trimming pared 0 bases from V and 2 bases from J, leaving 4 bases between. CDR3 amino acids: CASSESAQETQYF. The CDR3 DNA reads TGCGCCAGCAGTGAGTCAGCTCAAGAGACCCAGTACTTC.

The chain joins TRBV24-1 to TRBJ2-3; D is perhaps TRBD2 (6 bases). The V end was cut by 4 bases, the J end by 2 bases, with 18 bases between. CDR3 length equals 17 residues. Germline assignment: CDR1 KGHDR and CDR2 SFDVKD. The CDR3 sequence: CATSDSGAGGATDTQYF. The CDR3, as DNA: TGTGCCACCAGTGACTCGGGAGCTGGTGGAGCCACAGATACGCAGTATTTT.

This clonotype was recorded many times. This rearrangement joins TRBV19 to TRBJ2-7, with 10 positions matching TRBD1. Unmatched junction bases numbered 5, after V lost 3 bases and J lost 6 bases. This CDR3 has 14 residues. The germline CDR1 and CDR2 sequences are LNHDA and SQIVND (reference sequence). CDR3 protein: CASSMGGQGREQYF. CDR3 DNA: TGTGCCAGTAGTATGGGGGGACAGGGGCGCGAGCAGTACTTC.

This clonotype was seen many times. The chain carries TRBV29-1 and TRBJ2-7; D tentatively reads TRBD1 or TRBD2 (5 bases each). There are 13 residues in the CDR3. The germline gives CDR1 SQVTM, CDR2 ANQGSEA. Trimming pared 7 bases from V and 0 bases from J, leaving 13 bases between. In DNA form, the CDR3 reads TGCAGCGCAGGGACGGACCACTCCTACGAGCAGTACTTC. It codes for CSAGTDHSYEQYF.

A note on this clonotype: A much larger clone lies a single base off, so this may be a read error. The rearrangement uses TRBV29-1 and TRBJ1-2; the D gene is possibly TRBD1 (6 bases). The CDR3 length is 14 residues. The V gene's germline CDR1 is SQVTM and CDR2 ANQGSEA. CDR3 nucleotide sequence: TGCAGCGTTGAAGAGACAGGCTTTGCTCATGGCTGCACCTTC. Protein product: CSVEETGFAHGCTF.

In its sample, this clonotype was seen many times. The rearrangement joins TRBV28 to TRBJ2-1; D remains ambiguous. The CDR3 sequence is 15 residues long. From germline, CDR1 is MDHEN and CDR2 SYDVKM. The ends were cut back, 5 bases at V and 4 bases at J, with 15 bases in the middle. The CDR3 region is CASSPPHPQYNEQFF. CDR3 nucleotides: TGTGCCAGCAGTCCTCCTCACCCTCAATACAATGAGCAGTTCTTC.